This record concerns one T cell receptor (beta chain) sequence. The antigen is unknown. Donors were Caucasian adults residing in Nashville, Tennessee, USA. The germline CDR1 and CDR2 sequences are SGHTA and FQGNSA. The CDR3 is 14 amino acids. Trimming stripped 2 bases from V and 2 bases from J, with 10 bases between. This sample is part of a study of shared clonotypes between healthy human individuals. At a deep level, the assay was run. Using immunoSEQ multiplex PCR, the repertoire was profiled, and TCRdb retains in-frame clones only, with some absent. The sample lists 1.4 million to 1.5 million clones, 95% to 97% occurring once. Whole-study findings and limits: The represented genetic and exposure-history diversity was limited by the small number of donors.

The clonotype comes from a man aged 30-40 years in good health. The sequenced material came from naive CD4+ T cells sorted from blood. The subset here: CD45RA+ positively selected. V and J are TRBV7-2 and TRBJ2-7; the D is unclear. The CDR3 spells CASSLQQAAYEQYF. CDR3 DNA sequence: TGTGCCAGCAGCTTACAGCAGGCTGCCTACGAGCAGTACTTC.